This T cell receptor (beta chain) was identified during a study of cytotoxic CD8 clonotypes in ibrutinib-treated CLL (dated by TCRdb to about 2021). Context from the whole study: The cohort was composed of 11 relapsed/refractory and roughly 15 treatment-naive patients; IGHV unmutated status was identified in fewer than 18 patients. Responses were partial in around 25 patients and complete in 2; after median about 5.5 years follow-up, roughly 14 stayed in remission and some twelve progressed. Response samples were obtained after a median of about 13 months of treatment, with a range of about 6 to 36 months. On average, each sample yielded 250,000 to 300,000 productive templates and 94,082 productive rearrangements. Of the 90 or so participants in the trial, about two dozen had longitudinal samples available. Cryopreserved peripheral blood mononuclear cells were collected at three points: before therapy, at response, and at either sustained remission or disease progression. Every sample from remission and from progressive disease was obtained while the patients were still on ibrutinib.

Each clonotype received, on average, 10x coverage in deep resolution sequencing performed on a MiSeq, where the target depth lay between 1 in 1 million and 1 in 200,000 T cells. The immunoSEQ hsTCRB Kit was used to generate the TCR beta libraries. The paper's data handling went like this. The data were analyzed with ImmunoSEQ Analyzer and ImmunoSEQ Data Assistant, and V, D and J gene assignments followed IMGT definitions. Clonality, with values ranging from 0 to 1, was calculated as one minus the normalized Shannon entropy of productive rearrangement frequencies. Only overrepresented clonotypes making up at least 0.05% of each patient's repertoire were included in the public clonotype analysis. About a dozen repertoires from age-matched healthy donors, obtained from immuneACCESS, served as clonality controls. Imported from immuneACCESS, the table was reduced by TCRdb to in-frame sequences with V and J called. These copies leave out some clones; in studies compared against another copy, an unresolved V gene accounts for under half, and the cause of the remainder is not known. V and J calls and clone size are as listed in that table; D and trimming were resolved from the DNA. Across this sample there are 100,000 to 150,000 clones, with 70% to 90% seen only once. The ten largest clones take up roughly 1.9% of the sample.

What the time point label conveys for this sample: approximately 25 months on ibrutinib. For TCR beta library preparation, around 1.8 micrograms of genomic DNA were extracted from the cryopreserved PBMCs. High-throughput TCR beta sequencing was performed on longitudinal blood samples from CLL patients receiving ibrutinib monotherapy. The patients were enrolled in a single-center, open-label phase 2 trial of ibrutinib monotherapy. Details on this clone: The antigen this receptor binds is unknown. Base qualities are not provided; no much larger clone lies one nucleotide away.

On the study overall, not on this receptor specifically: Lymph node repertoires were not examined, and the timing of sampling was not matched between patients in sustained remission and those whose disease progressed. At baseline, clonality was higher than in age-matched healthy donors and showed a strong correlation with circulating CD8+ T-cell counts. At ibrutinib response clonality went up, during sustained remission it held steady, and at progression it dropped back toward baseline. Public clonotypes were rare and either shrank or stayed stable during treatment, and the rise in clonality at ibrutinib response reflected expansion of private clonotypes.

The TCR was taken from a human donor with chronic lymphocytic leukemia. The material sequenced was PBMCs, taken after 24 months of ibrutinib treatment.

The CDR3 loop reads CASSLNDVSTSGANVLTF. The nucleotide sequence is given as TGCGCCAGCAGCTTGAATGATGTCTCAACCTCTGGGGCCAACGTCCTGACTTTC. The chain couples TRBV5-1 to TRBJ2-6; no D gene can be assigned with confidence. The CDR3 starts with the cysteine, ends with the phenylalanine, and has 18 residues. The kept DNA is CDR3 alone, 54 bases in frame from the first base. Deletion took 1 base off V and 0 bases off J, with a span of 14 bases between the germline ends. CDR1 and CDR2 are drawn from the germline V gene: SGHRS, YFSETQ.